The 11 T cell receptor beta chains below all came from one sample that was sequenced in a study of CD8 T cells in ankylosing spondylitis (dated by TCRdb to between 2016 and 2019). The protocol used for the library was 5' RACE. TCRdb names Illumina HiSeq 2500 as the instrument used. The public reads were run again by TCRdb, first through fastp at Q25 and then through MiXCR, and only productive beta chains were kept. Every entry covers one CDR3 protein and lists the most common genes and DNA from its rows. This sample has over 95,000 distinct CDR3 sequences in its table, and roughly 8.3% of those were observed once. In total, the top ten clones hold 9.9% of the sample. Sequencing was performed on blood, either unsorted or a sorted T cell fraction (not recorded which). The receptor source for this set is a male donor with ankylosing spondylitis or in good health (not recorded which).

This clonotype showed up many times. The rearrangement uses TRBV6-2 or TRBV6-3 and TRBJ2-7; TRBD1 agrees at 7 bases. V shed 9 bases, J shed 3 bases, and the junction held 8 bases outside the gene matches. Germline CDR1 reads MNHEY; CDR2 reads SVGEGT. The CDR3 runs to 13 residues. CDR3 sequence reads: CARTRTGYYEQYF. The CDR3 nucleotides read TGTGCCAGAACGAGGACAGGTTACTACGAGCAGTACTTC.

This chain links TRBV7-2 with TRBJ2-7; D possibly corresponds to TRBD1 (5 bases). Trimming left V 5 bases short and J 6 bases short, with 20 bases between. The germline V gene has CDR1 SGHTA and CDR2 FQGNSA. The CDR3 extends over 15 amino acids. The DNA of the CDR3 is TGTGCCAGCAGCCCGCGTCTTACCGGACATTTCGAGCAGTACTTC. It translates to CASSPRLTGHFEQYF.

This clonotype was recorded many times. This chain joins TRBV5-5 and TRBJ1-6, with a tentative D call TRBD1 (5 bases). The germline V and J ends were trimmed by 3 bases and 0 bases, with 16 bases remaining between them. CDR3 length: 18 amino acids. Germline CDR1 and CDR2: SGHKS and YYEKEE (reference sequence). CDR3 loop: CASSSGAGQASYNSPLHF. CDR3 nucleotide sequence: TGTGCCAGCAGCTCCGGGGCAGGACAAGCCTCCTATAATTCACCCCTCCACTTT.

There are many counts of this clonotype. The chain carries TRBV20-1 and TRBJ2-6; 8 bases match TRBD1. With 2 bases clipped from V and 0 bases from J, the junction kept 0 bases outside the gene matches. The germline gives CDR1 DFQATT, CDR2 SNEGSKA (reference sequence). This CDR3 has 15 residues. The CDR3 loop is CSARQGASGANVLTF. CDR3 bases: TGCAGTGCTAGACAGGGGGCCTCTGGGGCCAACGTCCTGACTTTC.

This clonotype was seen at least ten times. This chain uses TRBV29-1 with TRBJ2-7; D gene ambiguous. The V gene lost 5 bases and the J gene lost 0 bases, with 11 bases spanning the gap. Looked up from germline, CDR1 is SQVTM and CDR2 is ANQGSEA. The CDR3 length is 13 residues. The CDR3 DNA follows: TGCAGCGTTATCTTCGGGCTCTCCTACGAGCAGTACTTC. It encodes CSVIFGLSYEQYF.

This clonotype occurred many times. The V and J genes are TRBV4-1 and TRBJ2-7, with a possible D match to TRBD2 (6 bases). The CDR3 length is 14 residues. CDR1 is MGHRA, CDR2 YSYEKL, per germline. V lost 4 bases and J 4 bases, leaving 14 bases between the germline ends. The CDR3 sequence: CASSPGLALYEQYF. As DNA, the CDR3 is TGCGCCAGCAGCCCGGGACTGGCGTTGTACGAGCAGTACTTC.

Concerning this clonotype: A much larger clone lies a single base off, so this may be a read error. J is TRBJ1-1 and V is TRBV7-3, with D unclear. Germline V gene data show CDR1 as SGHTA and CDR2 as FQGTGA. V lost 6 bases and J lost 2, with 10 bases in between. The length of the CDR3 is 13 residues. This CDR3 reads CASSPETNTEAFF. The CDR3 nucleotides read TGTGCCAGCAGTCCAGAGACCAACACTGAAGCTTTCTTT.

This clonotype occurred many times. The CDR3 is CASSRTDNTEAFF. CDR3 DNA: TGTGCCAGCAGTCGGACGGATAACACTGAAGCTTTCTTT. This rearrangement joins TRBV6-1 to TRBJ1-1; no clear D. V dropped 5 bases and J dropped 2 bases, with 9 bases sitting between them. The CDR3 contains 13 residues. The germline gives CDR1 MNHNS, CDR2 SASEGT.

This clonotype was seen ten or more times. This chain connects TRBV18 to TRBJ2-2; no clear D. Germline-derived CDR1 and CDR2 are KGHSH and LQKENI. Trimming removed 2 bases from V and 4 bases from J, with 5 bases in between. The CDR3 sequence is 13 residues long. CDR3 residues: CASSPASTGELFF. In DNA, the CDR3 is TGTGCCAGCTCACCAGCATCCACCGGGGAGCTGTTTTTT.

There are many counts of this clonotype. This chain links TRBV28 with TRBJ1-2; 7 bases are shared with TRBD1. The CDR3 length is 15 residues. The V gene's germline CDR1 is MDHEN and CDR2 SYDVKM. The J segment lost 5 bases and the V segment lost 7 bases, leaving 13 bases of the junction unmatched. CDR3 region: CASIPAGQLLYGYTF. CDR3 coding DNA: TGTGCCAGCATTCCAGCGGGACAGCTTCTTTATGGCTACACCTTC.

This clonotype was counted ten times or more. V gene TRBV6-5 combines with J gene TRBJ1-2, with 7 nucleotides matching TRBD1. V trimming: 2 bases; J trimming: 4 bases; junction bases outside the gene matches: 7. The CDR3 runs to 15 residues. Germline assignment: CDR1 MNHEY and CDR2 SVGAGI. The DNA for the CDR3 is TGTGCCAGCAGTTACGTCCAGGACAGGAGCTATGGCTACACCTTC. It translates to CASSYVQDRSYGYTF.